These 27 T cell receptor beta chains came from one sample sequenced in a study of CD8+CD57+ T cells in acquired aplastic anemia. It was genomic DNA that served as the template for profiling TCR beta VDJ and CDR3. TCRdb analysed the reads with MiXCR anew, one entry per CDR3 protein. The sample shows about 41,000 distinct CDR3 sequences, roughly 63% of them seen only once. Flow cytometry had shown expanded CD8+CD57+ cells in the patients chosen for sequencing. Sequenced sample: sorted CD4+, CD8+, or CD8+CD57+ T cells (not recorded which) from PBMCs. These receptors all come from a human donor with aplastic anemia.

This clonotype has ten or more counts. The chain recombines TRBV13 with TRBJ2-7; D call uncertain. Germline assignment: CDR1 PRHDT and CDR2 FYEKMQ (reference sequence). V was shortened by 5 bases and J by 0 bases, with 11 bases between the two germline ends. The CDR3 consists of 14 residues. The CDR3 DNA reads as TGTGCCAGCAGCCTCACAGAACTCTCCTACGAGCAGTACTTC. Translated: CASSLTELSYEQYF.

Ten or more counts support this clonotype. J is TRBJ1-2 and V is TRBV11-3; D unresolved. The V gene's germline CDR1 is SGHNT and CDR2 YENEEA. This CDR3 has 15 residues. V lost 4 bases, J lost 6 bases, and 18 bases lay in between. The CDR3 coding sequence is TGTGCCAGCAGCTCTTACGACCGGGGTGCCGATGGCTACACCTTC. Protein: CASSSYDRGADGYTF.

The chain carries TRBV10-3 and TRBJ1-2; D might be TRBD1 (5 bases). The CDR3 covers 13 residues. Germline V gene sequence: CDR1 ENHRY, CDR2 SYGVKD. Trimming stripped 5 bases from V and 3 bases from J, with 10 bases between. The CDR3 protein is CAISSGLDYGYTF. As DNA, the CDR3 is TGTGCCATCAGTTCAGGGTTAGACTATGGCTACACCTTC.

This clonotype was counted between two and nine times. The rearrangement links TRBV19 to TRBJ1-2; no reliable D call. The CDR3 runs 16 residues. CDR1 and CDR2 (germline): LNHDA, SQIVND (reference sequence). V was pared by 3 bases and J by 2 bases, with 16 bases between. CDR3 DNA sequence: TGTGCCAGTAGTATTTTAGCCGTGGGCTGGAACTATGGCTACACCTTC. Its translation is CASSILAVGWNYGYTF.

There are many counts of this clonotype. The chain has TRBV12-5 and TRBJ1-1; D gene ambiguous. V was pared by 7 bases and J by 6 bases, with 12 bases between. The CDR3 length is 12 residues. Germline V gene data show CDR1 as LGHNT and CDR2 as FRNRAP. The CDR3, as DNA: TGTGCTAGTGCCCCCGGGGTTGCTGAAGCTTTCTTT. Its protein is CASAPGVAEAFF.

This clonotype was observed a handful of times. V and J are TRBV10-1 and TRBJ1-5; D is undetermined. The V gene lost 9 bases and the J gene lost 0 bases, with 18 bases spanning the gap. Germline V gives CDR1 WNHNN, CDR2 SYGVQD (reference sequence). This CDR3 region has 16 residues. Written as DNA, the CDR3 is TGCGCCAGACGACAAGCAGACAACGATAGCAATCAGCCCCAGCATTTT. It is translated as CARRQADNDSNQPQHF.

The V gene is TRBV6-1, the J gene TRBJ2-2, with 8 bases matching TRBD1. J was trimmed by 3 bases and V by 8 bases; bases with no gene match: 8. The CDR3 is 15 amino acids. Germline V gene data show CDR1 as MNHNS and CDR2 as SASEGT. The CDR3, as DNA: TGTGCCAGCGTTTTGACAGGGGACTACACCGGGGAGCTGTTTTTT. Its protein product is CASVLTGDYTGELFF.

The V call is TRBV20-1, the J call TRBJ1-5; a possible D gene is TRBD1 (6 bases). The CDR3 extends over 14 amino acids. Trimming took off 4 bases at V and 6 bases at J, with 16 bases between the two ends. The V gene's germline CDR1 is DFQATT and CDR2 SNEGSKA (reference sequence). CDR3 region: CSAIYPGAGQPQHF. In DNA, the CDR3 is TGCAGTGCTATCTACCCGGGGGCGGGTCAGCCCCAGCATTTT.

The chain employs TRBV2 and TRBJ1-3; D is ambiguous. The CDR3 has 14 amino acids. V was shortened by 1 base and J by 3 bases, with 7 bases between the two germline ends. CDR1 and CDR2 (germline): SNHLY, FYNNEI. In nucleotides, the CDR3 is TGTGCCAGCAGTGAAGACACCCATGGAAACACCATATATTTT. Residues: CASSEDTHGNTIYF. The full variable domain, with the rest looked up from reference TRBV2 and TRBJ1-3, is EPEVTQTPSHQVTQMGQEVILRCVPISNHLYFYWYRQILGQKVEFLVSFYNNEISEKSEIFDDQFSVERPDGSNFTLKIRSTKLEDSAMYFCASSEDTHGNTIYFGEGSWLTVV.

The chain uses TRBV24-1 and TRBJ2-7; D possibly corresponds to TRBD1 (5 bases). Germline CDR1 reads KGHDR; CDR2 reads SFDVKD. The CDR3 totals 14 residues. V shed 3 bases and J shed 6 bases, with 14 bases lying between them. CDR3 DNA: TGTGCCACCAGTGATGGACAACGATGGGGCGAGCAGTACTTC. Translation: CATSDGQRWGEQYF.

This clonotype came up a few times. This chain connects TRBV10-3 to TRBJ2-7; D possibly corresponds to TRBD2 (6 bases). The CDR3 runs to 13 residues. Trimming shortened V by 4 bases and J by 5 bases, and 12 bases separated the two germline ends. Germline loops: CDR1 ENHRY, CDR2 SYGVKD. CDR3 amino acids: CAISGYGGNEQYF. CDR3 sequence (DNA): TGTGCCATCAGTGGGTATGGCGGGAACGAGCAGTACTTC.

V is TRBV7-3 and J is TRBJ2-7, with TRBD1 identical over 8 bases. CDR1 is SGHTA, CDR2 FQGTGA, per germline. The CDR3 contains 13 residues. Trimming took 6 bases from V and 3 from J; bases not matched to a gene: 4. The CDR3 sequence is CASSQGTGYEQYF. The DNA for the CDR3 is TGTGCCAGCAGTCAAGGGACAGGCTACGAGCAGTACTTC.

In its sample, this clonotype was seen a few times. This chain joins TRBV15 and TRBJ1-6, with 7 bases matching TRBD1. Germline CDR1 LNHNV, CDR2 YYDKDF (reference sequence). CDR3 length equals 17 residues. V was clipped by 4 bases and J by 4 bases; unmatched bases: 10. CDR3 DNA sequence: TGTGCCACCAGCACGACAGGGTTGGATCCTTATAATTCACCCCTCCACTTT. Translated, it gives CATSTTGLDPYNSPLHF.

This chain joins TRBV4-2 and TRBJ2-5; no reliable D call. The length of the CDR3 is 13 residues. The germline V gene encodes CDR1 LGHNA and CDR2 YNFKEQ. Trimming stripped 0 bases from V and 9 bases from J, with 11 bases between. The CDR3 sequence is CASSQDPSGAQYF. As DNA, the CDR3 is TGTGCCAGCAGCCAAGATCCCAGTGGGGCCCAGTACTTC.

Here the CDR3 reads CASSLGTGASYEQYF. The CDR3 bases are TGCGCCAGCAGCTTAGGGACAGGAGCCTCCTACGAGCAGTACTTC. The rearrangement links TRBV10-2 to TRBJ2-7; 8 bases are a match to TRBD1. Germline loops: CDR1 WSHSY, CDR2 SAAADI. V trimming: 6 bases; J trimming: 0 bases; junction bases outside the gene matches: 7. The CDR3 loop spans 15 amino acids.

V usage is TRBV2 and J usage is TRBJ2-7, with TRBD2 matching over 7 bases. CDR3 size: 15 residues. V shed 10 bases and J 3 bases; nucleotides not matched to a gene: 15. The germline gives CDR1 SNHLY, CDR2 FYNNEI. CDR3 in DNA: TGTGCCACCAGCCTAAACAGCGGGGTAGGCTACGAGCAGTACTTC. Its protein product is CATSLNSGVGYEQYF. The complete variable domain, with remaining parts taken from reference TRBV2 and TRBJ2-7, reads EPEVTQTPSHQVTQMGQEVILRCVPISNHLYFYWYRQILGQKVEFLVSFYNNEISEKSEIFDDQFSVERPDGSNFTLKIRSTKLEDSAMYFCATSLNSGVGYEQYFGPGTRLTVT.

The genes are TRBV20-1 and TRBJ1-3, with D maybe TRBD1 (5 bases). With 3 bases removed from V and 2 bases from J, the gap between germline ends came to 17 bases. From germline, CDR1 is DFQATT and CDR2 SNEGSKA (reference sequence). CDR3 length: 16 residues. CDR3 coding DNA: TGCAGTGCTAGTTCGATTTTAGGAGGGGCTGGAAACACCATATATTTT. Amino acids: CSASSILGGAGNTIYF.

This clonotype was found a few times. This may be a read error: a much more frequent sequence differs by one nucleotide. The chain combines TRBV7-8 with TRBJ1-1, with 7 bases lining up with TRBD1. Per germline, CDR1 SGHVS and CDR2 FQNEAQ. V trimming: 5 bases; J trimming: 5 bases; junction bases outside the gene matches: 11. The CDR3 sequence is 15 residues long. The CDR3 sequence: CASSLLWGRGTEAFF. Written as DNA, the CDR3 is TGTGCCAGCAGCCTTCTATGGGGCAGGGGGACTGAAGCTTTCTTT. The full variable domain, rest sourced from reference TRBV7-8 and TRBJ1-1, is GAGVSQSPRYKVAKRGQDVALRCDPISGHVSLFWYQQALGQGPEFLTYFQNEAQLDKSGLPSDRFFAERPEGSVSTLKIQRTQQEDSAVYLCASSLLWGRGTEAFFGQGTRLTVV.

CDR3 region: CSARTDEKLFF. In DNA, the CDR3 is TGCAGTGCTAGGACGGATGAAAAACTGTTTTTT. The chain employs TRBV20-1 and TRBJ1-4; D is ambiguous. Deletions cut 3 bases from V and 6 bases from J, with 5 bases between. Germline V gives CDR1 DFQATT, CDR2 SNEGSKA (reference sequence). The CDR3 runs 11 residues.

The V and J genes are TRBV19 and TRBJ1-1; D is unresolved. The CDR3 contains 13 residues. From germline, CDR1 is LNHDA and CDR2 SQIVND (reference sequence). Trimming took off 7 bases at V and 4 bases at J, with 13 bases between the two ends. The CDR3 sequence is CASTLEWGTEAFF. DNA of the CDR3: TGTGCCAGTACCCTGGAATGGGGCACTGAAGCTTTCTTT.

This clonotype was counted at least ten times. This chain links TRBV14 with TRBJ1-3; TRBD1 aligns across 9 bases. Germline loops: CDR1 SGHDN, CDR2 FVKESK. CDR3 size: 16 residues. V gave up 1 base and J gave up 4 bases; unmatched junction bases: 5. The DNA of the CDR3 is TGTGCCAGCAGCCAAGGATCCGGGACAGGGGGAAACACCATATATTTT. Translated, it gives CASSQGSGTGGNTIYF.

This clonotype was recorded at least ten times. V gene TRBV29-1 combines with J gene TRBJ1-5; D possibly corresponds to TRBD1 (5 bases). With 5 bases removed from V and 0 bases from J, the gap between germline ends came to 17 bases. Germline CDR1 is SQVTM and CDR2 is ANQGSEA. The CDR3 extends over 16 amino acids. CDR3 coding DNA: TGCAGCGTTTGGGACCATGGGGGTTATAGCAATCAGCCCCAGCATTTT. Amino acid sequence: CSVWDHGGYSNQPQHF.

The chain couples TRBV19 to TRBJ2-2, with a weak D call TRBD1 (6 bases). The CDR3 covers 12 residues. V was pared by 3 bases and J by 9 bases, with 8 bases between. In germline, CDR1 is LNHDA, CDR2 SQIVND (reference sequence). The CDR3 spells CASSMGHRELFF. CDR3 nucleotides: TGTGCCAGTAGTATGGGACACCGGGAGCTGTTTTTT.

This rearrangement joins TRBV15 to TRBJ2-5; TRBD1 aligns across 11 bases. Germline V gene data show CDR1 as LNHNV and CDR2 as YYDKDF (reference sequence). Germline trimming cut 0 bases from V and 4 bases from J; bases unmatched to any gene: 4. The CDR3 length is 16 residues. The CDR3: CATSREGTGGLETQYF. The CDR3 DNA follows: TGTGCCACCAGCAGAGAGGGGACAGGGGGGTTAGAGACCCAGTACTTC. The full variable domain, its missing parts supplied by reference TRBV15 and TRBJ2-5, is DAMVIQNPRYQVTQFGKPVTLSCSQTLNHNVMYWYQQKSSQAPKLLFHYYDKDFNNEADTPDNFQSRRPNTSFCFLDIRSPGLGDTAMYLCATSREGTGGLETQYFGPGTRLLVL.

V is TRBV20-1 and J is TRBJ2-5; 9 nucleotides agree with TRBD1. Germline V lookup: CDR1 DFQATT, CDR2 SNEGSKA (reference sequence). The CDR3 is 16 amino acids. V was pared by 0 bases and J by 5 bases, with 10 bases of the junction left unmatched. CDR3 loop: CSARDPGQGQRETQYF. CDR3 sequence (DNA): TGCAGTGCTAGAGATCCGGGACAGGGACAGAGGGAGACCCAGTACTTC.

The V and J genes are TRBV2 and TRBJ1-1, with D perhaps matching TRBD1 (5 bases). Looked up from germline, CDR1 is SNHLY and CDR2 is FYNNEI. Trimming removed 5 bases from V and 8 bases from J, with 6 bases in between. This CDR3 is 10 amino acids long. CDR3 protein: CASSWTEAFF. CDR3 coding DNA: TGTGCCAGCAGTTGGACAGAAGCTTTCTTT.

This clonotype was observed once. CDR3 sequence reads: CASSPPRGVVEGENTEAFF. DNA for the CDR3: TGTGCCAGCAGCCCGCCTCGGGGGGTTGTCGAGGGGGAGAACACTGAAGCTTTCTTT. The V gene is TRBV13, the J gene TRBJ1-1; possibly TRBD1 for D (6 bases). CDR3 length: 19 amino acids. CDR1 and CDR2 (germline): PRHDT, FYEKMQ (reference sequence). The germline V and J ends were trimmed by 5 bases and 1 base, with 26 bases remaining between them.